The 5 T cell receptor beta chains below all came from one sample that was sequenced in a study of T cells after yellow fever vaccination. A single record per CDR3 protein comes from TCRdb applying MiXCR to the 5' RACE reads. This sample has hundreds of thousands of distinct CDR3 sequences, with roughly 22% found just once. The source material was PBMCs, sampled roughly 20 days after the first yellow fever vaccination. The source of these receptors is a man aged 18-30 years who received the YFV17D yellow fever vaccine.

V usage is TRBV5-5 and J usage is TRBJ2-7; the D gene could be TRBD1 or TRBD2 (6 bases each). From germline, CDR1 is SGHKS and CDR2 YYEKEE (reference sequence). Trimming shortened V by 4 bases and J by 6 bases, and 17 bases separated the two germline ends. This CDR3 has 14 amino acids. CDR3: CASSLWLGGGEQYF. The CDR3 DNA is TGTGCCAGCAGCCTTTGGTTAGGGGGAGGCGAGCAGTACTTC.

The chain carries TRBV6-1 and TRBJ1-5, with 8 bases aligning to TRBD1. J lost 7 bases, V lost 6 bases, and 11 bases had no gene match. Germline CDR1 MNHNS, CDR2 SASEGT. The CDR3 contains 15 residues. CDR3 loop: CASSKKGQGGQPQHF. The CDR3 nucleotides read TGTGCCAGCAGCAAAAAAGGACAGGGTGGGCAGCCCCAGCATTTT.

V is TRBV5-1 and J is TRBJ1-1; D unresolved. The germline gives CDR1 SGHRS, CDR2 YFSETQ. Trimming took 0 bases from V and 5 from J, leaving 14 bases between them. CDR3 size: 15 residues. CDR3 coding DNA: TGCGCCAGCAGCTTGGTCGGTTTGTTGGGAACTGAAGCTTTCTTT. This gives the protein CASSLVGLLGTEAFF.

In this sample, this clonotype turned up a few times. The chain links TRBV29-1 to TRBJ2-2; unclear D gene. Trimming pared 6 bases from V and 3 bases from J, leaving 11 bases between. Germline loops: CDR1 SQVTM, CDR2 ANQGSEA. CDR3 size: 13 residues. As DNA, the CDR3 is TGCAGCGTCGCCCCTAGTTACACCGGGGAGCTGTTTTTT. Protein sequence: CSVAPSYTGELFF.

This clonotype was detected only a few times. This chain links TRBV6-2 or TRBV6-3 with TRBJ2-1, with D unresolved. CDR1 and CDR2 (germline): MNHEY, SVGEGT. The CDR3 is made up of 17 amino acids. Trimming shortened V by 6 bases and J by 0 bases, and 18 bases separated the two germline ends. CDR3 DNA: TGTGCCAGCAGCCGTCCCTCCGGTAGAAGCTCCTACAATGAGCAGTTCTTC. Its translation is CASSRPSGRSSYNEQFF.